This is a list of T cell receptor beta chains from one sample in a study of spatial heterogeneity in lung cancer. TCRdb fed the 5' RACE reads into MiXCR, producing one record per CDR3 protein. The sample lists approximately 4,000 distinct CDR3 sequences, 8.4% seen once, with 50% to 75% in the top ten. Here the sequenced sample was PBMCs, taken at surgery. Source of these receptors: a female donor with early-stage non-small cell lung cancer. Each CDR3 is given with its conserved first and last residue. D genes are given only for firm matches. Some rows have no size entry. The others give once, few or many, or a class for an expanded clone.

clone size: .; D gene: .; J gene: TRBJ2-5; V gene: TRBV7-2; CDR3 protein: CASSLGTATTETQYF; CDR3 DNA: TGTGCCAGCAGCTTGGGGACTGCGACGACGGAGACCCAGTACTTC
clone size: medium-sized; D gene: TRBD2; J gene: TRBJ2-5; V gene: TRBV5-4; CDR3 protein: CASSFFPTLAGVETQYF; CDR3 DNA: TGTGCCAGCAGCTTTTTCCCCACACTAGCGGGGGTGGAGACCCAGTACTTC
clone size: few; D gene: .; J gene: TRBJ2-3; V gene: TRBV6-2/TRBV6-3; CDR3 protein: CASTQDSPTYF; CDR3 DNA: TGTGCCAGCACTCAGGATAGCCCAACGTATTTT
clone size: many; D gene: TRBD1; J gene: TRBJ2-7; V gene: TRBV7-9; CDR3 protein: CASSNPGTGSYEQYF; CDR3 DNA: TGTGCCAGCAGCAACCCCGGGACAGGGAGCTACGAGCAGTACTTC
clone size: many; D gene: .; J gene: TRBJ2-5; V gene: TRBV25-1; CDR3 protein: CASSGEETQYF; CDR3 DNA: TGTGCCAGCAGCGGTGAAGAGACCCAGTACTTC
clone size: many; D gene: .; J gene: TRBJ2-5; V gene: TRBV6-6; CDR3 protein: CASSLLGETQYF; CDR3 DNA: TGTGCCAGCAGCTTACTTGGGGAGACCCAGTACTTC
clone size: medium-sized; D gene: TRBD1; J gene: TRBJ1-4; V gene: TRBV7-9; CDR3 protein: CASSSRQGSSREKLFF; CDR3 DNA: TGTGCCAGCAGCTCACGACAGGGTAGTTCCCGGGAAAAACTGTTTTTT
clone size: medium-sized; D gene: .; J gene: TRBJ2-3; V gene: TRBV7-3; CDR3 protein: CASSFGGAGTDTQYF; CDR3 DNA: TGTGCCAGCAGCTTTGGCGGGGCCGGGACAGATACGCAGTATTTT
clone size: many; D gene: TRBD2; J gene: TRBJ2-3; V gene: TRBV7-2; CDR3 protein: CASSLVAGGWADTQYF; CDR3 DNA: TGTGCCAGCAGCTTAGTAGCGGGGGGGTGGGCGGATACGCAGTATTTT
clone size: medium-sized; D gene: TRBD1; J gene: TRBJ2-7; V gene: TRBV6-2/TRBV6-3; CDR3 protein: CASSRDRPYEQYF; CDR3 DNA: TGTGCCAGCTCCCGGGACAGACCTTACGAGCAGTACTTC
clone size: many; D gene: .; J gene: TRBJ1-1; V gene: TRBV11-2; CDR3 protein: CASSLMNTEAFF; CDR3 DNA: TGTGCCAGCAGCTTGATGAACACTGAAGCTTTCTTT
clone size: many; D gene: TRBD2; J gene: TRBJ2-7; V gene: TRBV13; CDR3 protein: CASSLGELAGAYEQYF; CDR3 DNA: TGTGCCAGCAGCTTAGGGGAACTAGCGGGGGCCTACGAGCAGTACTTC
clone size: many; D gene: .; J gene: TRBJ2-3; V gene: TRBV7-8; CDR3 protein: CASSLRESTQYF; CDR3 DNA: TGTGCCAGCAGCTTACGAGAATCTACGCAGTATTTT
clone size: many; D gene: TRBD2; J gene: TRBJ2-6; V gene: TRBV6-1; CDR3 protein: CASSALAGGAGANVLTF; CDR3 DNA: TGTGCCAGCAGTGCCCTAGCGGGGGGGGCTGGGGCCAACGTCCTGACTTTC
clone size: medium-sized; D gene: TRBD1; J gene: TRBJ1-4; V gene: TRBV7-2; CDR3 protein: CASSLGDRGYEKLFF; CDR3 DNA: TGTGCCAGCAGCTTAGGGGACAGGGGGTATGAAAAACTGTTTTTT
clone size: medium-sized; D gene: .; J gene: TRBJ2-2; V gene: TRBV6-2/TRBV6-3; CDR3 protein: CASSPGARDTGELFF; CDR3 DNA: TGTGCCAGCAGTCCGGGGGCCAGGGACACCGGGGAGCTGTTTTTT
clone size: few; D gene: .; J gene: TRBJ2-3; V gene: TRBV19; CDR3 protein: CASSPGGSSTDTQYF; CDR3 DNA: TGTGCCAGTAGTCCGGGCGGATCTAGCACAGATACGCAGTATTTT
clone size: medium-sized; D gene: TRBD1; J gene: TRBJ2-7; V gene: TRBV9; CDR3 protein: CASSVAWTGNYEQYF; CDR3 DNA: TGTGCCAGCAGCGTAGCTTGGACAGGGAACTACGAGCAGTACTTC
clone size: few; D gene: .; J gene: TRBJ2-7; V gene: TRBV7-9; CDR3 protein: CASGSTRDEEQYF; CDR3 DNA: TGTGCCAGCGGCAGTACGCGCGATGAGGAGCAGTACTTC
clone size: .; D gene: TRBD1; J gene: TRBJ1-6; V gene: TRBV3-1; CDR3 protein: CASSQDHRGIWNSPLHF; CDR3 DNA: TGTGCCAGCAGCCAAGATCACAGGGGAATATGGAATTCACCCCTCCACTTT
clone size: medium-sized; D gene: .; J gene: TRBJ1-3; V gene: TRBV7-2; CDR3 protein: CASSFSTGSGNTIYF; CDR3 DNA: TGTGCCAGCAGCTTCTCGACAGGTTCCGGAAACACCATATATTTT
clone size: medium-sized; D gene: .; J gene: TRBJ2-5; V gene: TRBV7-2; CDR3 protein: CASSLAGRSGRSGETQYF; CDR3 DNA: TGTGCCAGCAGCTTAGCGGGGCGTAGCGGTCGTTCGGGGGAGACCCAGTACTTC
clone size: few; D gene: TRBD1; J gene: TRBJ1-2; V gene: TRBV27; CDR3 protein: CASSLRGQGAAYGYTF; CDR3 DNA: TGTGCCAGCAGTTTACGGGGACAGGGTGCTGCCTATGGCTACACCTTC
clone size: medium-sized; D gene: .; J gene: TRBJ2-2; V gene: TRBV4-1; CDR3 protein: CASSHPNTGELFF; CDR3 DNA: TGCGCCAGCAGCCACCCAAACACCGGGGAGCTGTTTTTT
clone size: many; D gene: TRBD2; J gene: TRBJ2-7; V gene: TRBV5-5; CDR3 protein: CASTPGGTYSYEQYF; CDR3 DNA: TGTGCCAGCACCCCGGGAGGGACTTACTCCTACGAGCAGTACTTC
clone size: many; D gene: TRBD1; J gene: TRBJ2-5; V gene: TRBV6-5; CDR3 protein: CASSYAQGERETQYF; CDR3 DNA: TGTGCCAGCAGTTACGCACAGGGGGAGAGAGAGACCCAGTACTTC
clone size: medium-sized; D gene: .; J gene: TRBJ1-2; V gene: TRBV5-1; CDR3 protein: CASSLEVLSNYGYTF; CDR3 DNA: TGCGCCAGCAGCTTGGAGGTTCTTTCCAACTATGGCTACACCTTC
clone size: many; D gene: .; J gene: TRBJ2-1; V gene: TRBV20-1; CDR3 protein: CSARDNRRGGYNEQFF; CDR3 DNA: TGCAGTGCTAGAGACAACCGACGGGGTGGCTACAATGAGCAGTTCTTC
clone size: .; D gene: .; J gene: TRBJ1-1; V gene: TRBV11-1; CDR3 protein: CASSLAAPEAFF; CDR3 DNA: TGTGCCAGCAGCTTAGCGGCTCCTGAAGCTTTCTTT
clone size: .; D gene: TRBD2; J gene: TRBJ2-5; V gene: TRBV6-6; CDR3 protein: CASSYGLAGGGETQYF; CDR3 DNA: TGTGCCAGCAGTTACGGTCTAGCGGGGGGCGGAGAGACCCAGTACTTC
clone size: few; D gene: TRBD1; J gene: TRBJ1-4; V gene: TRBV5-1; CDR3 protein: CASRTGQDEKLFF; CDR3 DNA: TGCGCCAGCAGGACAGGGCAGGATGAAAAACTGTTTTTT
clone size: many; D gene: TRBD1; J gene: TRBJ2-7; V gene: TRBV29-1; CDR3 protein: CSVELLGQGSDEQYF; CDR3 DNA: TGCAGCGTTGAACTATTGGGACAGGGTTCAGACGAGCAGTACTTC
clone size: many; D gene: .; J gene: TRBJ1-3; V gene: TRBV29-1; CDR3 protein: CSVVTDGNTIYF; CDR3 DNA: TGCAGCGTTGTTACCGACGGAAACACCATATATTTT
clone size: .; D gene: .; J gene: TRBJ2-7; V gene: TRBV29-1; CDR3 protein: CSVLWTYPYEQYF; CDR3 DNA: TGCAGCGTTCTGTGGACGTACCCTTACGAGCAGTACTTC
clone size: many; D gene: .; J gene: TRBJ1-2; V gene: TRBV5-6; CDR3 protein: CASSSQATYGYTF; CDR3 DNA: TGTGCCAGCAGCTCACAGGCGACGTATGGCTACACCTTC
clone size: many; D gene: .; J gene: TRBJ2-7; V gene: TRBV7-2; CDR3 protein: CASSFEGYEQYF; CDR3 DNA: TGTGCCAGCAGCTTTGAGGGCTACGAGCAGTACTTC
clone size: .; D gene: .; J gene: TRBJ2-2; V gene: TRBV9; CDR3 protein: CASSVDTGELFF; CDR3 DNA: TGTGCCAGCAGCGTAGACACCGGGGAGCTGTTTTTT
clone size: medium-sized; D gene: TRBD1; J gene: TRBJ1-1; V gene: TRBV18; CDR3 protein: CASSPPGTGRKNTEAFF; CDR3 DNA: TGTGCCAGCTCACCCCCTGGGACAGGGCGAAAGAACACTGAAGCTTTCTTT
clone size: many; D gene: TRBD2; J gene: TRBJ2-5; V gene: TRBV7-9; CDR3 protein: CASSLTSGGQETQYF; CDR3 DNA: TGTGCCAGCAGCTTAACTAGCGGGGGACAAGAGACCCAGTACTTC
clone size: many; D gene: TRBD2; J gene: TRBJ2-3; V gene: TRBV7-9; CDR3 protein: CASSSRLAPDTQYF; CDR3 DNA: TGTGCCAGCAGTTCTCGACTAGCCCCAGATACGCAGTATTTT
clone size: medium-sized; D gene: .; J gene: TRBJ1-1; V gene: TRBV6-2/TRBV6-3; CDR3 protein: CASSYGEVTEAFF; CDR3 DNA: TGTGCCAGCAGTTATGGGGAGGTGACTGAAGCTTTCTTT
clone size: medium-sized; D gene: TRBD2; J gene: TRBJ2-3; V gene: TRBV14; CDR3 protein: CASSQFGLGTDTQYF; CDR3 DNA: TGTGCCAGCAGCCAATTTGGACTAGGCACAGATACGCAGTATTTT
clone size: medium-sized; D gene: TRBD2; J gene: TRBJ2-4; V gene: TRBV30; CDR3 protein: CAWSATPGLAGTLAKNIQYF; CDR3 DNA: TGTGCCTGGAGCGCCACACCGGGACTAGCGGGAACCCTAGCCAAAAACATTCAGTACTTC
clone size: many; D gene: .; J gene: TRBJ2-2; V gene: TRBV5-1; CDR3 protein: CASSFQQLSNTGELFF; CDR3 DNA: TGCGCCAGCAGCTTTCAGCAACTATCGAACACCGGGGAGCTGTTTTTT
clone size: few; D gene: .; J gene: TRBJ2-2; V gene: TRBV6-1; CDR3 protein: CASSEPLDGWELFF; CDR3 DNA: TGTGCCAGCAGTGAACCTTTGGACGGCTGGGAGCTGTTTTTT
clone size: many; D gene: .; J gene: TRBJ2-3; V gene: TRBV7-2; CDR3 protein: CASSYGGGADTQYF; CDR3 DNA: TGTGCCAGCAGCTACGGGGGCGGGGCAGATACGCAGTATTTT
clone size: many; D gene: TRBD2; J gene: TRBJ2-5; V gene: TRBV7-2; CDR3 protein: CASSPRGSGGARETQYF; CDR3 DNA: TGTGCCAGCAGCCCCCGGGGTAGCGGGGGGGCCCGAGAGACCCAGTACTTC
clone size: .; D gene: TRBD1; J gene: TRBJ1-1; V gene: TRBV14; CDR3 protein: CASRHRGMNTEAFF; CDR3 DNA: TGTGCCAGCAGACACAGGGGAATGAACACTGAAGCTTTCTTT
clone size: medium-sized; D gene: .; J gene: TRBJ2-5; V gene: TRBV4-3; CDR3 protein: CASSQDGRLETQYF; CDR3 DNA: TGCGCCAGCAGCCAAGATGGACGGCTTGAGACCCAGTACTTC
clone size: .; D gene: .; J gene: TRBJ2-2; V gene: TRBV7-9; CDR3 protein: CAGGKAAVTGELFF; CDR3 DNA: TGTGCCGGGGGAAAGGCGGCGGTCACCGGGGAGCTGTTTTTT
clone size: many; D gene: TRBD1; J gene: TRBJ2-7; V gene: TRBV6-5; CDR3 protein: CASRSLGQGVYEQYF; CDR3 DNA: TGTGCCAGCAGGTCGCTGGGACAGGGAGTCTACGAGCAGTACTTC
clone size: .; D gene: .; J gene: TRBJ1-2; V gene: TRBV6-2/TRBV6-3; CDR3 protein: CASSVDYGYTF; CDR3 DNA: TGTGCCAGCAGTGTAGACTATGGCTACACCTTC
clone size: few; D gene: TRBD1; J gene: TRBJ2-1; V gene: TRBV7-9; CDR3 protein: CASSPVDRGRNEQFF; CDR3 DNA: TGTGCCAGCAGTCCGGTCGACAGGGGAAGGAATGAGCAGTTCTTC
clone size: many; D gene: .; J gene: TRBJ1-2; V gene: TRBV15; CDR3 protein: CATSRDPITANYGYTF; CDR3 DNA: TGTGCCACCAGCAGAGATCCCATCACAGCGAACTATGGCTACACCTTC
clone size: many; D gene: .; J gene: TRBJ1-1; V gene: TRBV20-1; CDR3 protein: CSARVEDLNTEAFF; CDR3 DNA: TGCAGTGCTAGAGTCGAGGACTTGAACACTGAAGCTTTCTTT
clone size: many; D gene: .; J gene: TRBJ2-1; V gene: TRBV6-2/TRBV6-3; CDR3 protein: CASSQGQEQFF; CDR3 DNA: TGTGCCAGCAGTCAAGGACAGGAGCAGTTCTTC
clone size: .; D gene: .; J gene: TRBJ2-1; V gene: TRBV7-7; CDR3 protein: CASSLEEGYNEQFF; CDR3 DNA: TGTGCTAGCAGCTTAGAGGAGGGATACAATGAGCAGTTCTTC
clone size: medium-sized; D gene: .; J gene: TRBJ1-4; V gene: TRBV25-1; CDR3 protein: CASSGDTSNEKLFF; CDR3 DNA: TGTGCCAGCAGTGGGGACACCAGTAATGAAAAACTGTTTTTT